This T cell receptor (beta chain) was sequenced during a study of identical twins. CDR3 length: 14 residues. The V and J ends lost 4 bases and 4 bases respectively, with 13 bases between them. Germline V gene sequence: CDR1 SEHNR, CDR2 FQNEAQ (reference sequence). This clonotype came up a few times. Template switching added a universal primer site, and cDNA bore unique molecular identifiers. TCRdb called the 5' RACE reads again in MiXCR, with one record for every CDR3 protein. Of hundreds of thousands of distinct CDR3 sequences in the sample, approximately 6% were seen once. Sequencing was done on a sample of naive T cells sorted from blood. This receptor was taken from a man between 18 and 35 years old in good health. The gene calls are TRBV7-9 and TRBJ1-2; tentative D call: TRBD1 (5 bases). The DNA for the CDR3 is TGTGCCAGCAGCTCCCGGGACGGGCTCTATGGCTACACCTTC. This translates into CASSSRDGLYGYTF.